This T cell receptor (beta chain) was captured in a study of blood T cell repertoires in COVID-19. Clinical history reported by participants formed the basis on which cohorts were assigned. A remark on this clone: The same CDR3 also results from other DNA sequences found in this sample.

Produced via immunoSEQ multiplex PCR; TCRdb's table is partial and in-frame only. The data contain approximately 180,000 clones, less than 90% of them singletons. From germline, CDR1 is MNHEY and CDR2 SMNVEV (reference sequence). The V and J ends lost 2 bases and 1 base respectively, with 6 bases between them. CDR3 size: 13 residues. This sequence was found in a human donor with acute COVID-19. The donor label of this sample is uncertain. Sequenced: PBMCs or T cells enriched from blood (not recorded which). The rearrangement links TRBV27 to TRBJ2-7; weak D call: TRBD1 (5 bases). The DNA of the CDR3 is TGTGCCAGCAGTTTAACAGGATCCTACGAGCAGTACTTC. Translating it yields CASSLTGSYEQYF.